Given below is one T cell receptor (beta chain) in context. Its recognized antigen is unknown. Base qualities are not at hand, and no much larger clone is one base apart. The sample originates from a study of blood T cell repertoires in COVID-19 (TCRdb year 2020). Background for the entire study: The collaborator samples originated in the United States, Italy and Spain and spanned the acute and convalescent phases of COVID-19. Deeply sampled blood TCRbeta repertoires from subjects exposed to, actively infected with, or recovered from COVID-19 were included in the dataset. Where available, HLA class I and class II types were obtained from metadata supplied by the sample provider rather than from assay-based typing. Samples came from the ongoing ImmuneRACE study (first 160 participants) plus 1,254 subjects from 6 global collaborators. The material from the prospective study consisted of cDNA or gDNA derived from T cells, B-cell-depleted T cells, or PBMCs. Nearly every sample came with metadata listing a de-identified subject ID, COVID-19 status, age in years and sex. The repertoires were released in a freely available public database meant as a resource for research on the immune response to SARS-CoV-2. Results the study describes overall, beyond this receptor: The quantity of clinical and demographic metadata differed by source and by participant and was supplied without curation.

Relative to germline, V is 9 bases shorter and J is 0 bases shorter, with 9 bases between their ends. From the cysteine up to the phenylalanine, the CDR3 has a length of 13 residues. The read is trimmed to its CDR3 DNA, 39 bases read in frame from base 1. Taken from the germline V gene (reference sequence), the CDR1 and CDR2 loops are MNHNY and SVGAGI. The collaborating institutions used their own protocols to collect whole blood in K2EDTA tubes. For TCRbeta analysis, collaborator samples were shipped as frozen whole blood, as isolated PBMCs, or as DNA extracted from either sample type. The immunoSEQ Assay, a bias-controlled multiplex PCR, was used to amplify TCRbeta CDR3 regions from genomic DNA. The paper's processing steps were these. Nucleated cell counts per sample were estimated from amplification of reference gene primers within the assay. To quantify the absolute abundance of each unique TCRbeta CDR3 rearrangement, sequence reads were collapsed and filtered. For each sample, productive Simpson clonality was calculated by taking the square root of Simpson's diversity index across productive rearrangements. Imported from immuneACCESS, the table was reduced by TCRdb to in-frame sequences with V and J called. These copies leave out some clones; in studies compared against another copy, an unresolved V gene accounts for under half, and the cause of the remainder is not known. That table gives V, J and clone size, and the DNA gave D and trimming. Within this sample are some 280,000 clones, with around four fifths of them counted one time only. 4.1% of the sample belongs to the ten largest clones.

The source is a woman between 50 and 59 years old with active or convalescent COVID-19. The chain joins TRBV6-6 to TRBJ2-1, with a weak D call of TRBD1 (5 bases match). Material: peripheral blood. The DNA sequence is TGTGCCAGTGGGGCGGACTCCTACAATGAGCAGTTCTTC. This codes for CASGADSYNEQFF.